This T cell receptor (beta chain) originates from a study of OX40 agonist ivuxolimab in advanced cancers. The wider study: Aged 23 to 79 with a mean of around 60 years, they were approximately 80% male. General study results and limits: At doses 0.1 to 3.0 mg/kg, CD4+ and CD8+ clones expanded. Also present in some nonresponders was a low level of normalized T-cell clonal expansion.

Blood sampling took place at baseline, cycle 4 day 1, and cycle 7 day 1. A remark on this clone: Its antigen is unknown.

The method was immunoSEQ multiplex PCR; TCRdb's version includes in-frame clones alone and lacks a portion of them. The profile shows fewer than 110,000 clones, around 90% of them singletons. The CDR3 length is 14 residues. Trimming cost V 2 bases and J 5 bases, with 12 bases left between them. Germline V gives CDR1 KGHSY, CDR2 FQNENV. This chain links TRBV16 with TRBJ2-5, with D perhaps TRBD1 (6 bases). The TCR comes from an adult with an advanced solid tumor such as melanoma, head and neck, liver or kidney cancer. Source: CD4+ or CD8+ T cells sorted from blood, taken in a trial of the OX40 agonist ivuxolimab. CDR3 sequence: CASSQLAGEETQYF. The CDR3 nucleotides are TGTGCCAGCAGCCAACTCGCAGGGGAGGAGACCCAGTACTTC.